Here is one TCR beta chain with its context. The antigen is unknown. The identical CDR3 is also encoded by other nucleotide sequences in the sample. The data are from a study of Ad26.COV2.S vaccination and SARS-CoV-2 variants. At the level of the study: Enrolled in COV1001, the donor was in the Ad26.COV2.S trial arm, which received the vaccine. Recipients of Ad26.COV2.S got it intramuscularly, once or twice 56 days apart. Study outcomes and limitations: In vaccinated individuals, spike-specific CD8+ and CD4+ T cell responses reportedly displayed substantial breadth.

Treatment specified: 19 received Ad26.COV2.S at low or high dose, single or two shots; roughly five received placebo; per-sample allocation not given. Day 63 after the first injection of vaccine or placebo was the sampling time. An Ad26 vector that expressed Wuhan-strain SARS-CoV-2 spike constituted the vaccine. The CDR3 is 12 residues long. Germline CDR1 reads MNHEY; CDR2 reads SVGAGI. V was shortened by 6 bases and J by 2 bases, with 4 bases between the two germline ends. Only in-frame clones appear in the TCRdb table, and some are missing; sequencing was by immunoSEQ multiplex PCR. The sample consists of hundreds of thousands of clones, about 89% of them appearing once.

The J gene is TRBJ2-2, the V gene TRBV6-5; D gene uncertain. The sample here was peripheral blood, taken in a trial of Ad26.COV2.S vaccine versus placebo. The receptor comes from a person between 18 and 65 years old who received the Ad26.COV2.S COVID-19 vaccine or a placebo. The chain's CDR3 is CASSRNTGELFF. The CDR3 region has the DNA TGTGCCAGCAGCCGAAACACCGGGGAGCTGTTTTTT.